This T cell receptor (beta chain) was retrieved from a study of cytomegalovirus exposure and HLA in healthy donors. The overall study: Unique TCRs from HLA-typed donors, around 93 million of them, were held in an early data release.

This clone has more than one count but fewer than ten. Its target is unknown. Study observations and caveats: After further analysis at a later stage, around 17,000 TCR beta sequences were associated with HLA alleles at 0.05 false discovery rate.

At the time of sampling, donors were nominally healthy, though unrecorded immune exposures were likely. This CDR3 is 16 amino acids long. Germline CDR1 reads KGHSH; CDR2 reads LQKENI. The V and J ends lost 3 bases and 1 base, in that order; junction bases with no gene match: 2. PCR involved 60 Vbeta and 13 Jbeta primers. Assay used: immunoSEQ multiplex PCR; TCRdb lists only in-frame clones, some missing. Of more than 150,000 clones in the sample, about 85% are singletons; the top ten hold about 1.4%. The TCR comes from a girl under 18 in good health and CMV-seropositive. The chain couples TRBV18 to TRBJ2-7, with 14 bases fitting TRBD2. Sequencing was done on a sample of PBMCs. DNA of the CDR3: TGTGCCAGCTCACCTAGACTAGCGGGAGGGTCCTACGAGCAGTACTTC. It is translated as CASSPRLAGGSYEQYF.